Listed below are T cell receptor beta chains from one sample, sequenced in a study of cytomegalovirus exposure and HLA in healthy donors. TCRdb's copy holds only in-frame clones and misses some; the assay was immunoSEQ multiplex PCR. Of about 220,000 clones in the sample, roughly 88% were seen once. Sequencing used PBMCs. These receptors came from a woman in her 30s in good health and CMV-seropositive. Each CDR3 is given with its conserved first and last residue. The D gene is left open where the match is weak. Size values are once, few and many counts, or a class for expanded clones, and some rows have none.

D gene	clone size	V gene	J gene	CDR3 protein	CDR3 DNA
.	.	TRBV7-2	TRBJ1-1	CASSLGAGPGTEAFF	TGTGCCAGCAGCTTAGGGGCAGGGCCGGGAACTGAAGCTTTCTTT
.	few	TRBV19	TRBJ2-7	CASSSIYEQYF	TGTGCCAGTAGTAGTATCTACGAGCAGTACTTC
.	.	TRBV27	TRBJ1-2	CASSPSHPRRGYTF	TGTGCCAGCAGCCCTTCTCACCCCAGAAGGGGCTACACCTTC
TRBD1	once	TRBV14	TRBJ1-2	CASSLTGGSGYTF	TGTGCCAGCAGCCTAACAGGGGGCAGTGGCTACACCTTC
TRBD2	.	TRBV5-6	TRBJ2-3	CASSLVGGTQYF	TGTGCCAGCAGCTTGGTGGGAGGGACGCAGTATTTT
TRBD1	.	TRBV29-1	TRBJ2-5	CSAGAGQGGETQYF	TGCAGCGCCGGGGCCGGACAGGGAGGAGAGACCCAGTACTTC
TRBD2	.	TRBV10-3	TRBJ2-5	CATTGTSGSETQYF	TGTGCCACTACCGGGACTAGCGGGAGTGAGACCCAGTACTTC
.	.	TRBV6-5	TRBJ2-1	CASSYSAYNEQFF	TGTGCCAGCAGTTACTCCGCATACAATGAGCAGTTCTTC
TRBD1	.	TRBV2	TRBJ1-1	CASRTDGQGHRAFF	TGTGCCAGCAGAACAGATGGACAGGGGCATCGCGCTTTCTTT
.	.	TRBV9	TRBJ1-1	CASSVGVQENTEAFF	TGTGCCAGCAGCGTAGGAGTACAGGAGAACACTGAAGCTTTCTTT
.	.	TRBV27	TRBJ2-7	CASRRDGVSYEQYF	TGTGCCAGCAGGCGCGACGGGGTATCCTACGAGCAGTACTTC
.	.	TRBV10-3	TRBJ1-4	CASRGGGEKLFF	TGTGCCTCCAGGGGTGGGGGTGAAAAACTGTTTTTT
.	.	TRBV9	TRBJ1-4	CASSEQGRINEKLFF	TGTGCCAGCAGCGAACAGGGTCGGATTAATGAAAAACTGTTTTTT
.	.	TRBV20-1	TRBJ2-7	CSARAEQYF	TGCAGTGCTAGAGCGGAGCAGTACTTC
TRBD2	.	TRBV4-2	TRBJ2-7	CASSQRTSGRIKITYEQYF	TGTGCCAGCAGCCAACGGACTAGCGGGAGGATAAAGATTACCTACGAGCAGTACTTC
.	.	TRBV6-1	TRBJ2-6	CASSEEQGSGANVLTF	TGTGCCAGCAGTGAAGAACAGGGTTCTGGGGCCAACGTCCTGACTTTC
.	.	TRBV5-1	TRBJ1-2	CASSLVGYGYTF	TGCGCCAGCAGCTTGGTAGGGTATGGCTACACCTTC